These T cell receptor beta chains were read from a single sample in a study of blood T cell repertoires in COVID-19. Assay: immunoSEQ multiplex PCR; the TCRdb copy retains only in-frame clones and omits some. Seen here are some 250,000 clones, approximately 90% observed once, and the top ten hold under 9.5%. The sequenced material came from PBMCs or T cells enriched from blood (not recorded which). These receptors were collected from a man aged 40-49 years who had recovered from COVID-19. The CDR3 runs from the conserved cysteine through the conserved F or W. A D gene is named only where the DNA matches it firmly. The listing skips clone size in some rows; elsewhere it reads once, few, many or a size class.

TRBV12-5,15,TRBD1,.,TRBJ2-1,TGTGCTAGTGGTCTGGACAGGGGTTTAAACAATGAGCAGTTCTTC,CASGLDRGLNNEQFF
TRBV6-1,16,.,medium-sized,TRBJ1-2,TGTGCCAGCAGTGAACTTGCCGATGAAATGCGGTATGGCTACACCTTC,CASSELADEMRYGYTF
TRBV5-1,18,TRBD2,few,TRBJ2-6,TGCGCCAGCAGCTATACTAGCGGGGGCCCCTCTGGGGCCAACGTCCTGACTTTC,CASSYTSGGPSGANVLTF
TRBV6-5,15,.,.,TRBJ1-2,TGTGCCAGCAGTTACTTGAATGAAAAAGGGGATGGCTACACCTTC,CASSYLNEKGDGYTF
TRBV19,13,.,.,TRBJ1-1,TGTGCCAGTAGCAAACAGGGTAACACTGAAGCTTTCTTT,CASSKQGNTEAFF
TRBV28,15,TRBD1,.,TRBJ1-5,TGTGCCAGCAGTTTAAGGGGGCCTAGGAATCAGCCCCAGCATTTT,CASSLRGPRNQPQHF
TRBV27,15,.,.,TRBJ2-3,TGTGCCAGCCGACCACTACCTAACGGTCCAGATACGCAGTATTTT,CASRPLPNGPDTQYF
TRBV27,18,.,.,TRBJ1-3,TGTGCCAGCAGTTTATCCCCGTCCTTAAACTCTCCGGGAAACACCATATATTTT,CASSLSPSLNSPGNTIYF
TRBV19,14,.,.,TRBJ2-5,TGTGCCAGTAGTATAGCAGGGGTTATAGAGACCCAGTACTTC,CASSIAGVIETQYF
TRBV7-8,14,.,few,TRBJ1-6,TGTGCCAGCAGCTTACGGGACTATAATTCACCCCTCCACTTT,CASSLRDYNSPLHF
TRBV15,16,.,once,TRBJ1-6,TGTGCCACCAGCAGAGACAGGGAGGGTCGCAATTCACCCCTCCACTTT,CATSRDREGRNSPLHF
TRBV12-3/TRBV12-4,12,.,.,TRBJ2-7,TGTGCCAGCAGCCTAATTGGTACCGAGCAGTACTTC,CASSLIGTEQYF
TRBV28,16,TRBD2,.,TRBJ2-3,TGTGCCAGCAGCCCCACTAGCGGAGGACGCACAGATACGCAGTATTTT,CASSPTSGGRTDTQYF
TRBV19,14,TRBD1,.,TRBJ1-2,TGTGCCAGCCACAGGGGCCCAACTAACTATGGCTACACCTTC,CASHRGPTNYGYTF
TRBV5-5,15,.,once,TRBJ2-2,TGTGCCAGCAGTTTGATGGGAGGGGGGACCGGGGAGCTGTTTTTT,CASSLMGGGTGELFF
TRBV6-2/TRBV6-3,14,.,once,TRBJ1-1,TGTGCCAGCAGTTTGATTGACAGGAACACTGAAGCTTTCTTT,CASSLIDRNTEAFF
TRBV15,17,.,.,TRBJ2-2,TGTGCCACCAGTCCCATGAGGGCTAGCCCGAACACCGGGGAGCTGTTTTTT,CATSPMRASPNTGELFF
TRBV12-3/TRBV12-4,12,.,.,TRBJ2-1,TGTGCCACCCACGGCGGAGACAGGCTTCAGTTCTTC,CATHGGDRLQFF
TRBV5-6,13,TRBD1,.,TRBJ1-4,TGTGCCAGCAGCTCAGGACAGGGCGGAAAACTGTTTTTT,CASSSGQGGKLFF
TRBV7-2,14,.,.,TRBJ2-2,TGTGCCAGCAAGATCCGGAGGAACACCGGGGAGCTGTTTTTT,CASKIRRNTGELFF
TRBV5-1,15,TRBD1,.,TRBJ1-4,TGCGCCAGCAGCTTGCTCGGGACAGATAATGAAAAACTGTTTTTT,CASSLLGTDNEKLFF
TRBV29-1,13,TRBD1,.,TRBJ1-2,TGCAGCTGTCCTCGGACAGGGGGGCTCGGCTACACCTTC,CSCPRTGGLGYTF
TRBV5-4,14,TRBD1,.,TRBJ1-2,TGTGCCAGCAGCGATGCGACAGGGGTCTATGGCTACACCTTC,CASSDATGVYGYTF
TRBV5-1,14,TRBD2,.,TRBJ2-3,TGCGCCAGCAGCCTGGGACTAGAGACAGATACGCAGTATTTT,CASSLGLETDTQYF
TRBV5-1,16,TRBD1,.,TRBJ1-3,TGCGCCAGCAGCTTGGCGACAGGGGCTGGTGGAAACACCATATATTTT,CASSLATGAGGNTIYF
TRBV7-3,15,TRBD2,.,TRBJ2-3,TGTGCCAGCAGTTCTAGCGGGAACAGGGCAGATACGCAGTATTTT,CASSSSGNRADTQYF
TRBV27,15,TRBD1,once,TRBJ1-2,TGTGCCAGCAGTTTGGCGAATCTTCAGGGGGCGATTTACACCTTC,CASSLANLQGAIYTF
TRBV6-6,21,.,.,TRBJ1-5,TGTGCCAGCAGTCCCCGATTTTATGGGGGGAAGATGGTGGGGAGCAATCAGCCCCAGCATTTT,CASSPRFYGGKMVGSNQPQHF
TRBV9,17,TRBD2,.,TRBJ2-2,TGTGCCACCTCCTTACGGTCTAGCGGAATTAACACCGGGGAGCTGTTTTTT,CATSLRSSGINTGELFF
TRBV2,15,.,few,TRBJ1-6,TGTGCCAGCAGTAAAGGACAGCCCGGTAATTCACCCCTCCACTTT,CASSKGQPGNSPLHF
TRBV11-3,15,TRBD1,.,TRBJ2-7,TGTGCCAGCAGCTTAGAGGGGACAGGGGGCTACGAGCAGTACTTC,CASSLEGTGGYEQYF
TRBV9,14,.,.,TRBJ2-7,TGTGCCAGCAGCCCTAGCTCGGCCAGGTACGAGCAGTACTTC,CASSPSSARYEQYF
TRBV2,14,TRBD1,.,TRBJ1-1,TGTGCCAGCAGCCCGACAGGGGGCGAAACTGAAGCTTTCTTT,CASSPTGGETEAFF
TRBV4-1,15,.,.,TRBJ2-3,TGCGCCAGCAGCAAAGTTACGGGTCCAGCAGATACGCAGTATTTT,CASSKVTGPADTQYF
TRBV27,17,TRBD2,.,TRBJ2-5,TGTGCCAGCCGTCTCCCTCGGGCTAGCGGGGGACAAGAGACCCAGTACTTC,CASRLPRASGGQETQYF
TRBV7-2,13,.,.,TRBJ2-7,TGTGCCAGCAGCTTAGAGCTATTCCTAGAGCAGTACTTC,CASSLELFLEQYF
TRBV7-2,19,TRBD1,few,TRBJ2-7,TGTGCCAGCAGATCAAGTACCGGGACAGGGGGCACCTCCTTCTACGAGCAGTACTTC,CASRSSTGTGGTSFYEQYF
TRBV6-5,12,.,once,TRBJ1-3,TGTGCCAGCATCTCCTCTGGAAACACCATATATTTT,CASISSGNTIYF
TRBV6-1,16,TRBD2,.,TRBJ2-3,TGTGCCAGCAGTGATGAGCGGGAGGTTAGCACAGATACGCAGTATTTT,CASSDEREVSTDTQYF
TRBV2,16,TRBD2,.,TRBJ2-1,TGTGCCAGCAACTTTGGGCGGGAGGAATACTACAATGAGCAGTTCTTC,CASNFGREEYYNEQFF
TRBV7-6,14,.,.,TRBJ2-7,TGTGCCAGCAGCTTAGAGGAGGGGCCCTACGAGCAGTACTTC,CASSLEEGPYEQYF
TRBV24-1,16,.,.,TRBJ2-2,TGTGCCACCAGTGATGCCGCAGGGAAATTGACCGGGGAGCTGTTTTTT,CATSDAAGKLTGELFF
TRBV19,14,.,.,TRBJ1-4,TGTGCCAGTAGTATGTACGGTACCCTTGAAAAACTGTTTTTT,CASSMYGTLEKLFF
TRBV13,14,TRBD1,.,TRBJ2-5,TGTGCCAGCAGCCTACAGACAGGGAGCGAGACCCAGTACTTC,CASSLQTGSETQYF
TRBV14,17,TRBD2,.,TRBJ2-7,TGTGCCAGCAGCCAAGATATCGGGGGGTTGTCGGCCTACGAGCAGTACTTC,CASSQDIGGLSAYEQYF
TRBV7-2,16,TRBD2,.,TRBJ2-5,TGTGCCAGCAGACCAGGGGGACTAGCGGGAGTGGAGACCCAGTACTTC,CASRPGGLAGVETQYF
TRBV9,13,.,.,TRBJ1-1,TGTGCCAGCAGCGTAGATGTACTCGGTGAAGCTTTCTTT,CASSVDVLGEAFF
TRBV5-8,14,.,.,TRBJ2-3,TGTGCCAGCAGCTTGGACAGGGGCACAGATACGCAGTATTTT,CASSLDRGTDTQYF
TRBV19,11,.,.,TRBJ1-1,TGTGCCAGTAGTACACTCGCTGAAGCTTTCTTT,CASSTLAEAFF
TRBV20-1,14,.,.,TRBJ1-5,TGCAGTGCTAGTGTACAGGGCCGTTATCAGCCCCAGCATTTT,CSASVQGRYQPQHF